These T cell receptor beta chains were read from a single sample in a study of blood T cell repertoires in COVID-19. Using immunoSEQ multiplex PCR, the repertoire was profiled, and TCRdb retains in-frame clones only, with some absent. This table has 130,000 or so clones, about 83% appearing once. The source material was PBMCs or T cells enriched from blood (not recorded which). Source of these receptors: a woman aged 25 to 45 who had recovered from COVID-19. CDR3s include the opening cysteine and the closing phenylalanine or tryptophan. Fields, in order: D gene, V gene, clone size, J gene, CDR3 protein, CDR3 DNA. D genes are given only for firm matches. Rows give clone size only sometimes, using once, few, many, or a class for an expanded clone.

>NA|TRBV4-2|NA|TRBJ1-2
CASSQGRQGSYGYTF
TGTGCCAGCAGCCAAGGGCGGCAGGGAAGCTATGGCTACACCTTC
>NA|TRBV28|NA|TRBJ1-2
CASSFPLGSRYGYTF
TGTGCCAGCAGTTTTCCGCTAGGTTCACGCTATGGCTACACCTTC
>NA|TRBV2|once|TRBJ1-6
CASSGPQTQGSSYNSPLHF
TGTGCCAGCAGTGGACCTCAAACACAGGGAAGCTCCTATAATTCACCCCTCCACTTT
>NA|TRBV6-2/TRBV6-3|NA|TRBJ2-7
CASSYGTQTYEQYF
TGTGCCAGCAGTTATGGCACCCAAACCTACGAGCAGTACTTC
>NA|TRBV24-1|NA|TRBJ2-1
CATSKLGGREQFF
TGTGCCACCAGCAAACTAGGCGGCCGTGAGCAGTTCTTC
>NA|TRBV9|NA|TRBJ2-1
CASSATQRNEQFF
TGTGCCAGCAGCGCCACTCAAAGAAATGAGCAGTTCTTC
>NA|TRBV3-1/TRBV3-2|NA|TRBJ2-1
CASSLRPLRGSSYNEQFF
TGTGCCAGCAGTCTGCGCCCCCTTCGTGGGAGCTCCTACAATGAGCAGTTCTTC
>TRBD2|TRBV25-1|NA|TRBJ2-7
CASSATGLAGPSYEQYF
TGTGCCAGCAGCGCCACGGGACTAGCGGGACCCTCCTACGAGCAGTACTTC
>TRBD2|TRBV27|NA|TRBJ2-7
CASSRLLAGFSYEQYF
TGTGCCAGCAGCCGACTACTAGCGGGATTCTCCTACGAGCAGTACTTC
>TRBD1|TRBV30|few|TRBJ1-6
CACQGTGIYSPLHF
TGTGCCTGCCAAGGGACAGGAATTTATTCACCCCTCCACTTT
>NA|TRBV7-9|NA|TRBJ1-5
CASSYASARAGNQPQHF
TGTGCCAGCAGCTACGCATCCGCCAGGGCGGGCAATCAGCCCCAGCATTTT
>TRBD2|TRBV28|NA|TRBJ2-1
CASSLLAPGLAGSSNEQFF
TGTGCCAGCAGTTTATTAGCCCCCGGACTAGCGGGGAGCTCTAATGAGCAGTTCTTC
>NA|TRBV2|NA|TRBJ1-2
CATTLANYGYTF
TGTGCCACCACTCTAGCTAACTATGGCTACACCTTC
>NA|TRBV28|once|TRBJ1-2
CASSFVEGYGYTF
TGTGCCAGCAGTTTCGTGGAGGGCTATGGCTACACCTTC
>NA|TRBV28|NA|TRBJ2-2
CASSFQWRRTGELFF
TGTGCCAGCAGTTTTCAGTGGAGGAGAACCGGGGAGCTGTTTTTT
>NA|TRBV19|NA|TRBJ1-2
CASAHRTTNYGYTF
TGTGCCAGTGCCCACAGGACCACTAACTATGGCTACACCTTC
>NA|TRBV30|NA|TRBJ2-7
CAWSANYEQYF
TGTGCCTGGAGTGCCAACTACGAGCAGTACTTC
>NA|TRBV28|NA|TRBJ1-1
CASSGRTEAFF
TGTGCCAGCAGTGGGAGGACTGAAGCTTTCTTT
>TRBD1|TRBV4-2|once|TRBJ2-4
CASSPFTGGAAKNIQYF
TGTGCCAGCAGCCCATTTACAGGGGGCGCTGCCAAAAACATTCAGTACTTC
>TRBD1|TRBV28|once|TRBJ2-7
CASSLQGTYEQYF
TGTGCCAGCAGCCTACAGGGGACCTACGAGCAGTACTTC
>TRBD1|TRBV6-5|NA|TRBJ2-7
CASSYAGQGHEQYF
TGTGCCAGCAGTTACGCTGGACAGGGGCATGAGCAGTACTTC
>NA|TRBV21-1|NA|TRBJ1-5
CASTLDRGYSNQPQHF
TGTGCCAGCACCCTAGACAGGGGTTATAGCAATCAGCCCCAGCATTTT
>NA|TRBV5-6|NA|TRBJ1-2
CASSLYGQNYGYTF
TGTGCCAGCAGCTTGTATGGCCAGAACTATGGCTACACCTTC
>TRBD2|TRBV4-1|few|TRBJ2-1
CASSQGPSGSYNEQFF
TGCGCCAGCAGCCAAGGACCTAGCGGTTCCTACAATGAGCAGTTCTTC
>NA|TRBV11-3|NA|TRBJ2-2
CASSLEGRRVVGTGELFF
TGTGCCAGCAGCTTAGAAGGCAGGCGAGTGGTGGGCACCGGGGAGCTGTTTTTT
>NA|TRBV13|NA|TRBJ2-1
CASSFWGQTNEQFF
TGTGCCAGCAGCTTCTGGGGACAAACCAATGAGCAGTTCTTC
>NA|TRBV25-1|NA|TRBJ1-5
CASSESGLNQPQHF
TGTGCCAGCAGTGAATCAGGGCTCAATCAGCCCCAGCATTTT
>NA|TRBV4-2|NA|TRBJ1-2
CASSQGKGRGNYGYTF
TGTGCCAGCAGCCAAGGGAAGGGAAGGGGGAACTATGGCTACACCTTC
>NA|TRBV14|NA|TRBJ1-6
CASSLRGGSYNSPLHF
TGTGCCAGCAGCCTACGGGGGGGCTCCTATAATTCACCCCTCCACTTT
>NA|TRBV5-1|NA|TRBJ2-3
CASSEKGGVGDTQYF
TGCGCCAGCAGCGAAAAGGGGGGGGTTGGAGATACGCAGTATTTT
>NA|TRBV4-1|few|TRBJ2-7
CASSHRSNPGEQYF
TGCGCCAGCAGCCATAGGAGCAACCCTGGTGAGCAGTACTTC
>NA|TRBV30|few|TRBJ1-1
CAGHPGEGRENTEAFF
TGTGCCGGGCACCCGGGGGAGGGCAGGGAGAACACTGAAGCTTTCTTT
>NA|TRBV12-3/TRBV12-4|NA|TRBJ1-1
CATGRGTEAFF
TGTGCCACCGGAAGGGGCACTGAAGCTTTCTTT
>TRBD2|TRBV19|NA|TRBJ2-7
CASSIVFSGTSGPEQRQYF
TGTGCCAGTAGTATAGTATTTTCGGGGACTAGCGGGCCCGAGCAGCGGCAGTACTTC
>TRBD2|TRBV2|NA|TRBJ2-1
CASSPLGFGTSGSNEQFF
TGTGCCAGCAGCCCCCTGGGTTTCGGGACTAGCGGGAGTAATGAGCAGTTCTTC
>TRBD1|TRBV18|once|TRBJ1-1
CASSPGQGNTEAFF
TGTGCCAGCTCGCCGGGACAGGGGAACACTGAAGCTTTCTTT
>TRBD2|TRBV20-1|NA|TRBJ2-7
CSASRQRGSYEQYF
TGCAGTGCTAGTAGGCAGCGGGGATCCTACGAGCAGTACTTC
>NA|TRBV7-9|NA|TRBJ1-2
CASSPSRISGYGYTF
TGTGCCAGCAGCCCCTCGAGGATCTCGGGCTATGGCTACACCTTC
>NA|TRBV14|NA|TRBJ2-3
CASSSFRSTDTQYF
TGTGCCAGCAGTAGCTTCAGAAGCACAGATACGCAGTATTTT
>TRBD2|TRBV11-2|NA|TRBJ2-1
CASSPTGLHHNEQFF
TGTGCCAGCAGCCCTACGGGACTACACCACAATGAGCAGTTCTTC
>TRBD1|TRBV27|once|TRBJ1-5
CASRTGTGTYQPQHF
TGTGCCAGCAGAACCGGGACAGGGACCTATCAGCCCCAGCATTTT
>TRBD2|TRBV9|NA|TRBJ2-2
CASSVEAGGPGELFF
TGTGCCAGCAGCGTAGAGGCGGGAGGGCCCGGGGAGCTGTTTTTT
>TRBD1|TRBV28|NA|TRBJ1-2
CASSSYRGGGYGYTF
TGTGCCAGCAGTTCCTACAGGGGCGGCGGGTATGGCTACACCTTC